The text below deals with one T cell receptor (beta chain). What it binds is unknown. The record originates from a study of immune evolution from preneoplasia to lung adenocarcinoma. This table comes from immunoSEQ multiplex PCR, and its TCRdb copy is limited to in-frame clones, with some not included. The repertoire holds roughly 4,200 clones, with approximately 85% as singletons. Each case's diagnosis was confirmed by two pathologists on H&E. The CDR3 runs to 15 residues. V dropped 4 bases and J dropped 6; count of bases not matched to a gene: 9. The germline gives CDR1 SGHTA, CDR2 FQGNSA. Study-wide points: Later-stage lesions appeared to have more T cells, more diversity, less clonality.

The sequencing sample was made of FFPE adjacent normal lung tissue. This chain links TRBV7-2 with TRBJ2-7; 10 bases line up with TRBD2. The receptor was isolated from a donor of 70 years or more with lung adenocarcinoma. CDR3 amino acids: CASSSVGLARGEQYF. CDR3 coding DNA: TGTGCCAGCAGCTCGGTGGGACTAGCGAGAGGCGAGCAGTACTTC.